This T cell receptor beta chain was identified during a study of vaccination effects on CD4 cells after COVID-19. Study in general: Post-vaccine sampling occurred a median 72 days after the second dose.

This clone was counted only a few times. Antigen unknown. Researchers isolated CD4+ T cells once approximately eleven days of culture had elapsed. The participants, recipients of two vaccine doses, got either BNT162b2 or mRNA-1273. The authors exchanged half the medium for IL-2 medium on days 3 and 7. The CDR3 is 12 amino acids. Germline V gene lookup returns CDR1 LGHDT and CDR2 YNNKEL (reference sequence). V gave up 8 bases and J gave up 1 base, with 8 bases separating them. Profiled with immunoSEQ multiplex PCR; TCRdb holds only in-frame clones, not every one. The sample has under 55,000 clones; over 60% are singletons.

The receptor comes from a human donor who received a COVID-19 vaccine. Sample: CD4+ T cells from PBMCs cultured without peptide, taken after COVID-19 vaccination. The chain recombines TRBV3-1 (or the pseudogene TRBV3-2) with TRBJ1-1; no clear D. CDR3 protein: CASRRQNTEAFF. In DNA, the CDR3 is TGTGCCAGCCGGAGACAGAACACTGAAGCTTTCTTT.